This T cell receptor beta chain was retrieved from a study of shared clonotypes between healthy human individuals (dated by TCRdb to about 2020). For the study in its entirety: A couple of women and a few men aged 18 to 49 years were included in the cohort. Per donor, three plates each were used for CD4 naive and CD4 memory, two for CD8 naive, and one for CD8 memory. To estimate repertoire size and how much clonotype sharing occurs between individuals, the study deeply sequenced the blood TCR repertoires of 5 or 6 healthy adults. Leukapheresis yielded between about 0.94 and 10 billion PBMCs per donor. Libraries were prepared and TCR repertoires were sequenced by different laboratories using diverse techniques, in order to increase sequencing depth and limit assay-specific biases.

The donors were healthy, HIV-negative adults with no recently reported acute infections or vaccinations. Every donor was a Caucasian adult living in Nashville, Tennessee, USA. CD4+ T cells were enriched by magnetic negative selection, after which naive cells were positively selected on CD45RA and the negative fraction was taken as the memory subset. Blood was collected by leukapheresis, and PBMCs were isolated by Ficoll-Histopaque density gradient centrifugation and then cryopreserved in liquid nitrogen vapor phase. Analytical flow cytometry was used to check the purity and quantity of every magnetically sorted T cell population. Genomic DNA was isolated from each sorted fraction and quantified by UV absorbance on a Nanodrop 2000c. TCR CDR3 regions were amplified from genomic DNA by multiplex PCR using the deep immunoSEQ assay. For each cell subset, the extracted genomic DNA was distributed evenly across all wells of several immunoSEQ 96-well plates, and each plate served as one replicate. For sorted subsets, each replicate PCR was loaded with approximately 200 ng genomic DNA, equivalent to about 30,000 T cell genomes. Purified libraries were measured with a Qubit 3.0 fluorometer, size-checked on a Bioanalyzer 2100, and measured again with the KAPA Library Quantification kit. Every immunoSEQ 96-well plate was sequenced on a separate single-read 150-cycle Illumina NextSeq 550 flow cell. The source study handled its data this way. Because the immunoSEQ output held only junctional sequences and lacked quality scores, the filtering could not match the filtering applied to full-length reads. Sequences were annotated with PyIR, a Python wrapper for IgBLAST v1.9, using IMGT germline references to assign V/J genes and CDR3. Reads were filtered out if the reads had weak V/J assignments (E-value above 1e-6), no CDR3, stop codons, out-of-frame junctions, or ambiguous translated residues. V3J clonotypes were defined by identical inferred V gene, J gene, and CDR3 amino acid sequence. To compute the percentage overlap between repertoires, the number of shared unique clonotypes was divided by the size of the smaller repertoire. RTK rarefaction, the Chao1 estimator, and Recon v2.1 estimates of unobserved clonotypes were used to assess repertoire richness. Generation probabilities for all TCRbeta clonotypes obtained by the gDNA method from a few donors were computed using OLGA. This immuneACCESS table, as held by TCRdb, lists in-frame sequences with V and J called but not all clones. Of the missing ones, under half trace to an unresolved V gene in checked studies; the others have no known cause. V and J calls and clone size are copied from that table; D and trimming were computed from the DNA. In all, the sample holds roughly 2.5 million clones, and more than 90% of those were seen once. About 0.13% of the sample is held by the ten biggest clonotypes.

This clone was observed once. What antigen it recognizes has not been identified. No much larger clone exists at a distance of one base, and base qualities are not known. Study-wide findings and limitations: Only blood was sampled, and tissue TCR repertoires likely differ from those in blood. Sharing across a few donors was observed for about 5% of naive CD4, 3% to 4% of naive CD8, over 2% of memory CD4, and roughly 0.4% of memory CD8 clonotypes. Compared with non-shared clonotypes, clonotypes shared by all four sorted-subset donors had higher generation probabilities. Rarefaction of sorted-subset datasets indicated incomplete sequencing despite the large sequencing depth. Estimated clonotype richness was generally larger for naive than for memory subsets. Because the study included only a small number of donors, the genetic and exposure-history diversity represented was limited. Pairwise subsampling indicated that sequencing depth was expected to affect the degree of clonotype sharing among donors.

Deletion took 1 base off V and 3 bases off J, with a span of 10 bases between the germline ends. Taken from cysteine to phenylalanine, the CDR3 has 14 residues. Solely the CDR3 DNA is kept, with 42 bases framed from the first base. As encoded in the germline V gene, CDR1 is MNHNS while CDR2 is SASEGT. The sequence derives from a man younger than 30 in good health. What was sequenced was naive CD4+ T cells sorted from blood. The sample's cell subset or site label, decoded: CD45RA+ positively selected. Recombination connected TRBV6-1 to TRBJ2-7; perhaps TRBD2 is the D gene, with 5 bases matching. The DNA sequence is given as TGTGCCAGCAGTGAAGTCGGGGTAAACTACGAGCAGTACTTC. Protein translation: CASSEVGVNYEQYF.